Listed below are T cell receptor beta chains from one sample, sequenced in a study of shared clonotypes between healthy human individuals. Only in-frame clones appear in the TCRdb table, and some are missing; sequencing was by immunoSEQ multiplex PCR. The sample has roughly 2 million clones, 90% to 95% seen once. The sample consisted of naive CD4+ T cells sorted from blood. These receptors came from a man younger than 30 in good health. Each CDR3 is given with its conserved first and last residue. The D gene is left open where the match is weak. The size field is filled for only some rows; it gives once, few, many or a size class.

d_gene: .
j_gene: TRBJ2-7
abundance: .
v_gene: TRBV5-1
CDR3aa: CASSLGSNGGYEQYF
CDR3nt: TGCGCCAGCAGCTTGGGTAGCAATGGGGGGTACGAGCAGTACTTC

d_gene: .
j_gene: TRBJ1-4
abundance: .
v_gene: TRBV4-1
CDR3aa: CASSQGLGMNEKLFF
CDR3nt: TGCGCCAGCAGCCAAGGGTTAGGGATGAATGAAAAACTGTTTTTT

d_gene: TRBD2
j_gene: TRBJ2-3
abundance: .
v_gene: TRBV28
CDR3aa: CASSLRGRGTDTQYF
CDR3nt: TGTGCCAGCAGTTTGCGGGGGAGAGGCACAGATACGCAGTATTTT

d_gene: TRBD2
j_gene: TRBJ2-1
abundance: .
v_gene: TRBV5-1
CDR3aa: CASSLASGPYNEQFF
CDR3nt: TGCGCCAGCAGCCTAGCTAGCGGGCCTTACAATGAGCAGTTCTTC

d_gene: .
j_gene: TRBJ2-1
abundance: .
v_gene: TRBV7-3
CDR3aa: CASSLTSDEQFF
CDR3nt: TGTGCCAGCAGCTTAACGTCAGATGAGCAGTTCTTC

d_gene: TRBD1
j_gene: TRBJ1-2
abundance: .
v_gene: TRBV7-2
CDR3aa: CASTLGQGPRSYGYTF
CDR3nt: TGTGCCAGCACCCTGGGACAGGGGCCTAGGTCCTATGGCTACACCTTC

d_gene: TRBD1
j_gene: TRBJ2-1
abundance: .
v_gene: TRBV11-1
CDR3aa: CASSPDRGRNEQFF
CDR3nt: TGTGCCAGCAGCCCAGACAGGGGGCGGAATGAGCAGTTCTTC

d_gene: TRBD1
j_gene: TRBJ1-2
abundance: .
v_gene: TRBV6-1
CDR3aa: CASSEIGTGYGYTF
CDR3nt: TGTGCCAGCAGTGAAATTGGGACAGGTTATGGCTACACCTTC

d_gene: .
j_gene: TRBJ2-3
abundance: .
v_gene: TRBV5-1
CDR3aa: CASRDQKTDTQYF
CDR3nt: TGCGCCAGCAGGGACCAAAAGACAGATACGCAGTATTTT

d_gene: .
j_gene: TRBJ1-3
abundance: .
v_gene: TRBV4-2
CDR3aa: CASSQDRVSGNTIYF
CDR3nt: TGTGCCAGCAGCCAAGATCGAGTCTCTGGAAACACCATATATTTT

d_gene: TRBD1
j_gene: TRBJ2-7
abundance: once
v_gene: TRBV5-1
CDR3aa: CASSKDRRSYEQYF
CDR3nt: TGCGCCAGCAGCAAGGACAGGAGATCCTACGAGCAGTACTTC

d_gene: TRBD2
j_gene: TRBJ2-3
abundance: .
v_gene: TRBV5-6
CDR3aa: CASSPLAGGTDTQYF
CDR3nt: TGTGCCAGCAGCCCACTAGCGGGAGGTACAGATACGCAGTATTTT

d_gene: TRBD2
j_gene: TRBJ2-1
abundance: .
v_gene: TRBV6-5
CDR3aa: CASRLAGGYNEQFF
CDR3nt: TGTGCCAGCAGACTAGCGGGAGGGTACAATGAGCAGTTCTTC

d_gene: .
j_gene: TRBJ1-1
abundance: .
v_gene: TRBV5-1
CDR3aa: CASSLAGQRGTEAFF
CDR3nt: TGCGCCAGCAGCTTGGCCGGGCAGCGGGGAACTGAAGCTTTCTTT

d_gene: TRBD1
j_gene: TRBJ2-1
abundance: .
v_gene: TRBV30
CDR3aa: CAWSDRAHEQFF
CDR3nt: TGTGCCTGGAGCGACAGGGCACATGAGCAGTTCTTC

d_gene: .
j_gene: TRBJ1-1
abundance: .
v_gene: TRBV18
CDR3aa: CASSPPSGSFGTEAFF
CDR3nt: TGTGCCAGCTCACCACCGTCGGGGAGTTTCGGCACTGAAGCTTTCTTT

d_gene: .
j_gene: TRBJ2-2
abundance: .
v_gene: TRBV10-2
CDR3aa: CASSEWRGTGEPFF
CDR3nt: TGCGCCAGCAGTGAGTGGCGGGGTACCGGGGAGCCGTTTTTT

d_gene: .
j_gene: TRBJ2-1
abundance: .
v_gene: TRBV11-3
CDR3aa: CASSSGLWSNEQFF
CDR3nt: TGTGCCAGCAGCTCGGGACTCTGGAGCAATGAGCAGTTCTTC

d_gene: .
j_gene: TRBJ2-2
abundance: .
v_gene: TRBV4-1
CDR3aa: CASSQVGTGELFF
CDR3nt: TGCGCCAGCAGCCAAGTGGGCACCGGGGAGCTGTTTTTT

d_gene: TRBD1
j_gene: TRBJ1-1
abundance: few
v_gene: TRBV28
CDR3aa: CASRRDRMETEAFF
CDR3nt: TGTGCCAGCAGAAGGGACAGGATGGAAACTGAAGCTTTCTTT

d_gene: TRBD2
j_gene: TRBJ2-3
abundance: .
v_gene: TRBV5-4
CDR3aa: CASSSPTGGGADTQYF
CDR3nt: TGTGCCAGCAGCTCCCCGACTGGCGGGGGGGCGGATACGCAGTATTTT

d_gene: TRBD2
j_gene: TRBJ2-1
abundance: .
v_gene: TRBV9
CDR3aa: CASSVLPEGLATYNEQFF
CDR3nt: TGTGCCAGCAGCGTACTTCCAGAGGGACTAGCGACCTACAATGAGCAGTTCTTC

d_gene: TRBD2
j_gene: TRBJ2-7
abundance: .
v_gene: TRBV6-1
CDR3aa: CASRLAGGYEQYF
CDR3nt: TGTGCCAGCAGGCTAGCGGGGGGCTACGAGCAGTACTTC

d_gene: .
j_gene: TRBJ2-1
abundance: .
v_gene: TRBV9
CDR3aa: CASSARDHDNEQFF
CDR3nt: TGTGCCAGCAGCGCCCGGGACCACGACAATGAGCAGTTCTTC

d_gene: .
j_gene: TRBJ1-1
abundance: .
v_gene: TRBV14
CDR3aa: CASSQDLRGPDGWTNTEAFF
CDR3nt: TGTGCCAGCAGCCAAGATCTCCGGGGTCCCGACGGTTGGACGAACACTGAAGCTTTCTTT

d_gene: .
j_gene: TRBJ2-7
abundance: .
v_gene: TRBV14
CDR3aa: CASSQDYGEQYF
CDR3nt: TGTGCCAGCAGCCAAGATTATGGCGAGCAGTACTTC

d_gene: .
j_gene: TRBJ2-3
abundance: .
v_gene: TRBV2
CDR3aa: CASSAQGSDTQYF
CDR3nt: TGTGCCAGCAGTGCCCAGGGGTCAGATACGCAGTATTTT

d_gene: .
j_gene: TRBJ2-7
abundance: .
v_gene: TRBV7-2
CDR3aa: CASSLIGGHEQYF
CDR3nt: TGTGCCAGCAGCTTAATAGGGGGGCACGAGCAGTACTTC

d_gene: .
j_gene: TRBJ2-2
abundance: .
v_gene: TRBV11-3
CDR3aa: CASSLQGSAGELFF
CDR3nt: TGTGCCAGCAGTCTACAGGGCTCCGCCGGGGAGCTGTTTTTT

d_gene: .
j_gene: TRBJ1-1
abundance: once
v_gene: TRBV6-1
CDR3aa: CASSDPGLGTEAFF
CDR3nt: TGTGCCAGCAGTGACCCAGGGTTAGGCACTGAAGCTTTCTTT

d_gene: .
j_gene: TRBJ2-7
abundance: .
v_gene: TRBV10-3
CDR3aa: CAISGQSYEQYF
CDR3nt: TGTGCCATCAGCGGACAGTCCTACGAGCAGTACTTC

d_gene: .
j_gene: TRBJ2-5
abundance: .
v_gene: TRBV7-3
CDR3aa: CASSLTAQETQYF
CDR3nt: TGTGCCAGCAGCTTGACAGCCCAAGAGACCCAGTACTTC

d_gene: TRBD1
j_gene: TRBJ2-7
abundance: once
v_gene: TRBV7-2
CDR3aa: CASTPPQGQATYEQYF
CDR3nt: TGTGCCAGCACCCCTCCCCAGGGACAGGCAACCTACGAGCAGTACTTC

d_gene: TRBD1
j_gene: TRBJ1-2
abundance: .
v_gene: TRBV11-3
CDR3aa: CASSLLPGGNYGYTF
CDR3nt: TGTGCCAGCAGCTTACTGCCAGGGGGTAACTATGGCTACACCTTC

d_gene: .
j_gene: TRBJ2-2
abundance: .
v_gene: TRBV30
CDR3aa: CAWSPTLNTGELFF
CDR3nt: TGTGCCTGGAGCCCTACCTTGAACACCGGGGAGCTGTTTTTT

d_gene: .
j_gene: TRBJ2-5
abundance: few
v_gene: TRBV27
CDR3aa: CASSFSGLQWTQYF
CDR3nt: TGTGCCAGCAGTTTCTCGGGTCTTCAGTGGACCCAGTACTTC

d_gene: TRBD2
j_gene: TRBJ2-7
abundance: .
v_gene: TRBV30
CDR3aa: CAWSVIGRGEEQYF
CDR3nt: TGTGCCTGGAGCGTCATCGGGAGGGGCGAAGAGCAGTACTTC

d_gene: TRBD1
j_gene: TRBJ2-2
abundance: .
v_gene: TRBV7-9
CDR3aa: CASSLAGGSGELFF
CDR3nt: TGTGCCAGCAGCTTAGCAGGGGGCTCCGGGGAGCTGTTTTTT

d_gene: .
j_gene: TRBJ2-1
abundance: .
v_gene: TRBV7-9
CDR3aa: CASSYSPGPHNEQFF
CDR3nt: TGTGCCAGCAGCTATAGCCCGGGGCCCCACAATGAGCAGTTCTTC

d_gene: .
j_gene: TRBJ2-2
abundance: .
v_gene: TRBV9
CDR3aa: CASSVGGPLLSGELFF
CDR3nt: TGTGCCAGCAGCGTAGGTGGGCCCTTGTTGTCCGGGGAGCTGTTTTTT

d_gene: TRBD1
j_gene: TRBJ1-5
abundance: .
v_gene: TRBV19
CDR3aa: CASSIDRQGSNQPQHF
CDR3nt: TGTGCCAGTAGTATAGACAGACAGGGGAGCAATCAGCCCCAGCATTTT

d_gene: .
j_gene: TRBJ1-2
abundance: .
v_gene: TRBV6-6
CDR3aa: CASRATPGQWGGTF
CDR3nt: TGTGCCAGCAGGGCCACCCCCGGACAGTGGGGCGGCACCTTC

d_gene: .
j_gene: TRBJ2-2
abundance: .
v_gene: TRBV11-2
CDR3aa: CASSPRGGELFF
CDR3nt: TGTGCCAGCAGCCCCCGAGGCGGGGAGCTGTTTTTT

d_gene: .
j_gene: TRBJ2-7
abundance: few
v_gene: TRBV28
CDR3aa: CASSLDSSYEQYF
CDR3nt: TGTGCCAGCAGTTTGGACAGCTCCTACGAGCAGTACTTC

d_gene: .
j_gene: TRBJ1-2
abundance: .
v_gene: TRBV15
CDR3aa: CATSRDSGASGYTF
CDR3nt: TGTGCCACCAGCAGAGATTCAGGGGCAAGTGGCTACACCTTC

d_gene: .
j_gene: TRBJ1-2
abundance: once
v_gene: TRBV6-5
CDR3aa: CASSSHRQANYGYTF
CDR3nt: TGTGCCAGCAGTTCCCATCGACAGGCTAACTATGGCTACACCTTC

d_gene: TRBD1
j_gene: TRBJ1-3
abundance: .
v_gene: TRBV7-6
CDR3aa: CASSSGQLSGNTIYF
CDR3nt: TGTGCCAGCAGCTCGGGACAGCTCTCTGGAAACACCATATATTTT

d_gene: TRBD2
j_gene: TRBJ2-1
abundance: .
v_gene: TRBV29-1
CDR3aa: CSGTSGVNNEQFF
CDR3nt: TGCAGCGGGACTAGCGGGGTCAACAATGAGCAGTTCTTC

d_gene: .
j_gene: TRBJ2-1
abundance: .
v_gene: TRBV29-1
CDR3aa: CSVEDNFPFF
CDR3nt: TGCAGCGTTGAGGATAACTTCCCGTTCTTC

d_gene: .
j_gene: TRBJ1-1
abundance: .
v_gene: TRBV10-2
CDR3aa: CASKSQETNTEAFF
CDR3nt: TGCGCCTCTAAATCCCAGGAAACGAACACTGAAGCTTTCTTT